These 7 T cell receptor beta chains came from one sample sequenced in a study of T cells in Graves' hyperthyroidism and ophthalmopathy (dated by TCRdb to between 2018 and 2020). Libraries came from multiplex PCR. Sequencing was performed on an Illumina HiSeq 2000. Amplification of TCR beta CDR3 regions was carried out from RNA transcripts. For the first round of RT-PCR on the TCR CDR3, the HTBI primer set was used together with the Qiagen OneStep RT-PCR kit. The public reads were quality trimmed at Q25 with fastp and then assembled into clones with MiXCR by TCRdb, keeping productive beta chains. One record per CDR3 amino acid sequence lists the most common genes and DNA. Present in this sample are 490,000 or so distinct CDR3 sequences, 22% of which were seen just once. Approximately 54% of the sample goes to the ten largest clones. Input material: blood. The receptors shown here come from a woman in her sixties or seventies with Graves' ophthalmopathy.

This clonotype came up a few times. The rearrangement joins TRBV5-1 to TRBJ2-3, with D perhaps TRBD1 or TRBD2 (6 bases each). Germline CDR1 reads SGHRS; CDR2 reads YFSETQ. V lost 7 bases to trimming and J lost 1 base, with 19 bases between them. The CDR3 has 16 amino acids. The CDR3 DNA reads TGCGCCAGCCGAGGGGGGAGTTGGATCGGCACAGATACGCAGTATTTT. It codes for CASRGGSWIGTDTQYF.

This clonotype has only a few counts. J is TRBJ2-4 and V is TRBV5-6; no definite D call. Germline V CDR1 and CDR2: SGHDT, YYEEEE. V was clipped by 0 bases and J by 7 bases, with 8 bases between them. The CDR3 is 13 residues long. The CDR3 is CASSLDAANIQYF. In DNA form, the CDR3 reads TGTGCCAGCAGCTTGGATGCAGCGAACATTCAGTACTTC.

This sequence joins TRBV6-2 or TRBV6-3 and TRBJ1-2; D may be TRBD1 (6 bases). Germline V CDR1 and CDR2: MNHEY, SVGEGT. Trimming cost V 8 bases and J 0 bases, with 16 bases left between them. There are 15 residues in the CDR3. The CDR3 here is CASRGRGTTNYGYTF. The CDR3 DNA follows: TGTGCCAGCCGGGGCAGGGGCACTACTAACTATGGCTACACCTTC.

This clonotype showed up just a few times. The chain links TRBV3-1 to TRBJ2-7; TRBD2 might be the D (6 bases). Germline-derived CDR1 and CDR2 are LGHDT and YNNKEL (reference sequence). CDR3 length: 14 residues. Deletions cut 1 base from V and 2 bases from J, with 9 bases between. The chain's CDR3 is CASSQVSGAYEQYF. Here the CDR3 DNA reads TGTGCCAGCAGCCAAGTATCGGGAGCCTACGAGCAGTACTTC.

This clonotype was detected ten times or more. The CDR3 is CASRDRVGYEQYF. The CDR3 bases are TGTGCCAGCAGGGACAGGGTCGGCTACGAGCAGTACTTC. The chain has TRBV27 and TRBJ2-7, with 8 bases aligning to TRBD1. Germline assignment: CDR1 MNHEY and CDR2 SMNVEV (reference sequence). This CDR3 spans 13 amino acids. V was clipped by 6 bases and J by 3 bases; unmatched bases: 4.

Details on this clonotype: The missing conserved phenylalanine or tryptophan at the end of this CDR3 makes a read error likely. The J gene is TRBJ2-5, the V gene TRBV15; D gene uncertain. Germline V gene sequence: CDR1 LNHNV, CDR2 YYDKDF (reference sequence). This CDR3 contains 12 residues. Between the trimmed V and J ends, which lost 1 base and 4 bases, there was a span of 4 bases. Written as DNA, the CDR3 is TGTGCCACCAGCAGAGTAGGAGAGACCCAGTACCTC. Its protein is CATSRVGETQYL.

The chain carries TRBV7-9 and TRBJ2-5; D tentatively fits TRBD1 or TRBD2 (5 bases each). V was shortened by 4 bases and J by 2 bases, with 11 bases between the two germline ends. The CDR3 has 14 amino acids. In germline, CDR1 is SEHNR, CDR2 FQNEAQ (reference sequence). The CDR3 region is CASSSGRLQETQYF. CDR3 sequence (DNA): TGTGCCAGCAGCTCGGGACGTCTGCAAGAGACCCAGTACTTC.